A single sample is the source of the 24 T cell receptor beta chains below, sequenced in a study of blood T cell repertoires in COVID-19. Clones were sequenced by immunoSEQ multiplex PCR, and TCRdb holds only the in-frame ones, with some missing. The data contain 90,000 to 150,000 clones, around three quarters of them seen just once; the ten biggest clones take up around 4.1%. Input material: peripheral blood. These receptors were collected from a woman older than 75 with acute or convalescent COVID-19.

In this sample, this clone turned up a few times. The CDR3 here is CASSPSDTGELFF. CDR3 nucleotide sequence: TGTGCCAGCTCACCGTCTGACACCGGGGAGCTGTTTTTT. The gene calls are TRBV18 and TRBJ2-2; D ambiguous. The germline gives CDR1 KGHSH, CDR2 LQKENI. The CDR3 is 13 residues long. V shed 3 bases and J shed 3 bases, with 5 bases lying between them.

V and J are TRBV18 and TRBJ1-1, with no clear D. The V end lost 3 bases, the J end lost 5 bases, and 19 bases lay between the germline ends. Germline V lookup: CDR1 KGHSH, CDR2 LQKENI. There are 16 residues in the CDR3. CDR3 region: CASSPTIGVVRTEAFF. The CDR3 DNA is TGTGCCAGCTCACCGACCATAGGTGTGGTGAGGACTGAAGCTTTCTTT.

CDR3 amino acids: CASSLSGQTYEQYF. The CDR3, as DNA: TGTGCCAGCAGCTTATCGGGACAGACCTACGAGCAGTACTTC. V and J are TRBV7-2 and TRBJ2-7; 7 bases are a match to TRBD1. The ends lost 2 bases at V and 2 bases at J; junction bases unmatched: 3. Germline V CDR1 and CDR2: SGHTA, FQGNSA. The CDR3 consists of 14 residues.

This clone was detected a few times. The genes are TRBV4-1 and TRBJ1-3, with D tentatively TRBD1 (5 bases). Looked up from germline, CDR1 is MGHRA and CDR2 is YSYEKL. The V end was cut by 1 base, the J end by 7 bases, with 17 bases between. This CDR3 contains 16 residues. The CDR3, as DNA: TGCGCCAGCAGCCAAGCCGAGCAGGGCAATTACAACACCATATATTTT. Its protein is CASSQAEQGNYNTIYF.

The gene calls are TRBV6-6 and TRBJ2-3; 11 bases are shared with TRBD2. Germline V gene data show CDR1 as MNHNY and CDR2 as SVGAGI (reference sequence). The V segment lost 6 bases and the J segment 6 bases; nucleotides outside the gene matches: 8. This CDR3 comprises 15 residues. This CDR3 reads CASSPTSGSLDTQYF. DNA of the CDR3: TGTGCCAGCAGCCCCACTAGCGGGAGTTTGGATACGCAGTATTTT.

The J gene is TRBJ1-3, the V gene TRBV4-2; no clear D. CDR3 length: 15 amino acids. Germline V gene lookup returns CDR1 LGHNA and CDR2 YNFKEQ. V was clipped by 6 bases and J by 0 bases, with 12 bases between them. In nucleotides, the CDR3 is TGTGCCAGCAGTCCCCAACTACACTCTGGAAACACCATATATTTT. It codes for CASSPQLHSGNTIYF.

The rearrangement joins TRBV28 to TRBJ1-1; 9 bases line up with TRBD1. This CDR3 region has 14 residues. The trim removed 5 bases at V and 5 bases at J, leaving 6 bases unmatched. The germline CDR1 and CDR2 sequences are MDHEN and SYDVKM. The CDR3 region is CASSLQGARTEAFF. Here the CDR3 DNA reads TGTGCCAGCAGTCTACAGGGGGCGCGTACTGAAGCTTTCTTT.

This clone was seen only once. The CDR3 sequence is CAWAGNTDTQYF. The CDR3 region has the DNA TGTGCCTGGGCGGGAAACACAGATACGCAGTATTTT. The chain employs TRBV30 and TRBJ2-3; a possible D gene is TRBD2 (6 bases). V lost 5 bases, J lost 2 bases, and 8 bases lay in between. There are 12 residues in the CDR3. Germline V gene sequence: CDR1 GTSNPN, CDR2 SVGIG (reference sequence).

The chain couples TRBV11-2 to TRBJ1-2, with D maybe TRBD1 (6 bases). The germline V gene encodes CDR1 SGHAT and CDR2 FQNNGV. The CDR3 is 16 residues long. V shed 0 bases and J shed 3 bases, with 14 bases lying between them. The CDR3 bases are TGTGCCAGCAGCTTAGATCTGGGGGCGCAGGACTATGGCTACACCTTC. Protein sequence: CASSLDLGAQDYGYTF.

This chain joins TRBV30 and TRBJ2-2; D might be TRBD2 (6 bases). Between the trimmed V and J ends, which lost 5 bases and 4 bases, there was a span of 14 bases. CDR1 is GTSNPN and CDR2 is SVGIG in the germline V gene (reference sequence). This CDR3 spans 14 amino acids. CDR3 loop: CAWGDFIRTGELFF. CDR3 nucleotides: TGTGCCTGGGGGGACTTTATCCGCACCGGGGAGCTGTTTTTT.

The V call is TRBV7-9, the J call TRBJ1-2, with unresolved D. The ends were cut back, 4 bases at V and 0 bases at J, with 6 bases in the middle. This CDR3 is 13 amino acids long. Germline-derived CDR1 and CDR2 are SEHNR and FQNEAQ (reference sequence). In DNA form, the CDR3 reads TGTGCCAGCAGCTACGAGGCTAACTATGGCTACACCTTC. It codes for CASSYEANYGYTF.

The rearrangement joins TRBV12-3 or TRBV12-4 to TRBJ2-1, with D unresolved. The CDR3 spans 12 residues. The ends were cut back, 6 bases at V and 5 bases at J, with 8 bases in the middle. The CDR3 nucleotides are TGTGCCAGCAGCCCACAGAACAATGAGCAGTTCTTC. As protein: CASSPQNNEQFF.

V is TRBV19 and J is TRBJ1-5; 9 bases are shared with TRBD1. The germline CDR1 and CDR2 sequences are LNHDA and SQIVND (reference sequence). The CDR3 length is 13 residues. J lost 4 bases, V lost 8 bases, and 3 bases had no gene match. CDR3 loop: CASGGTGNQPQHF. The DNA for the CDR3 is TGTGCCAGTGGGGGGACAGGGAATCAGCCCCAGCATTTT.

V gene TRBV30 combines with J gene TRBJ1-1; no reliable D call. Germline assignment: CDR1 GTSNPN and CDR2 SVGIG (reference sequence). The CDR3 consists of 13 residues. V lost 2 bases, J lost 3 bases, and 10 bases lay in between. The CDR3 coding sequence is TGTGCCTGGAGTAACACACGTCACACTGAAGCTTTCTTT. Encoded protein: CAWSNTRHTEAFF. Full variable domain (rest looked up from reference TRBV30 and TRBJ1-1): SQTIHQWPATLVQPVGSPLSLECTVEGTSNPNLYWYRQAAGRGLQLLFYSVGIGQISSEVPQNLSASRPQDRQFILSSKKLLLSDSGFYLCAWSNTRHTEAFFGQGTRLTVV.

The J gene is TRBJ1-1, the V gene TRBV6-5; a weak D match, TRBD1 (5 bases). This CDR3 is built from 15 residues. Germline CDR1 reads MNHEY; CDR2 reads SVGAGI. The ends were cut back, 2 bases at V and 6 bases at J, with 16 bases in the middle. CDR3 sequence reads: CASSYRIWGGAEAFF. DNA for the CDR3: TGTGCCAGCAGTTACAGGATATGGGGAGGGGCTGAAGCTTTCTTT.

This CDR3 is CASSYTPSGGANTGELFF. The CDR3 DNA reads TGCGCCAGCAGCTATACCCCTAGCGGGGGGGCAAACACCGGGGAGCTGTTTTTT. The chain links TRBV5-1 to TRBJ2-2; 12 bases align to TRBD2. CDR1 SGHRS and CDR2 YFSETQ come from the germline V gene. The ends lost 3 bases at V and 2 bases at J; junction bases unmatched: 8. The CDR3 totals 18 residues. Using reference TRBV5-1 and TRBJ2-2 for the parts outside the CDR3, the full variable domain is KAGVTQTPRYLIKTRGQQVTLSCSPISGHRSVSWYQQTPGQGLQFLFEYFSETQRNKGNFPGRFSGRQFSNSRSEMNVSTLELGDSALYLCASSYTPSGGANTGELFFGEGSRLTVL.

The rearrangement links TRBV7-2 to TRBJ1-6; no clear D gene. The germline V gene encodes CDR1 SGHTA and CDR2 FQGNSA. V was clipped by 5 bases and J by 8 bases, with 16 bases between them. This CDR3 has 15 amino acids. CDR3 DNA: TGTGCCAGCAGCCTCGAGTCCGGGGAGGATTCACCCCTCCACTTT. Protein: CASSLESGEDSPLHF.

This chain uses TRBV2 with TRBJ2-1, with D possibly being TRBD2 (5 bases). The CDR3 extends over 14 amino acids. V lost 4 bases and J lost 8, with 15 bases in between. Germline CDR1 and CDR2: SNHLY and FYNNEI. DNA of the CDR3: TGTGCCAGCAGTGCCGGGGATCTTCCCGATGAGCAGTTCTTC. It translates to CASSAGDLPDEQFF.

This clone appeared a single time. The gene calls are TRBV6-6 and TRBJ2-1, with 9 bases lining up with TRBD2. The CDR3 loop spans 15 amino acids. The germline gives CDR1 MNHNY, CDR2 SVGAGI (reference sequence). Losses at the gene ends were 5 bases for V and 5 bases for J; bases not matched to a gene: 7. CDR3 region: CASSELAGLNNEQFF. CDR3 nucleotide sequence: TGTGCCAGCAGTGAGCTAGCGGGGCTGAACAATGAGCAGTTCTTC.

The V call is TRBV3-1 (or the pseudogene TRBV3-2), the J call TRBJ1-1; D possibly corresponds to TRBD1 (5 bases). The germline gives CDR1 LGHDT, CDR2 YNNKEL (reference sequence). This CDR3 has 14 amino acids. The germline V and J ends were trimmed by 1 base and 4 bases, with 10 bases remaining between them. CDR3 residues: CASSQVQGSTEAFF. The DNA for the CDR3 is TGTGCCAGCAGCCAAGTCCAGGGTTCCACTGAAGCTTTCTTT.

The J gene is TRBJ1-1, the V gene TRBV9; D is unresolved. The CDR3 is made up of 13 amino acids. Germline assignment: CDR1 SGDLS and CDR2 YYNGEE. V lost 0 bases to trimming and J lost 1 base, with 4 bases between them. DNA of the CDR3: TGTGCCAGCAGCGTAGTATGGAACACTGAAGCTTTCTTT. This gives the protein CASSVVWNTEAFF.

The chain couples TRBV7-2 to TRBJ1-1, with no clear D. This CDR3 has 15 residues. Trimming removed 2 bases at V and 0 bases at J, with 10 bases between. From germline, CDR1 is SGHTA and CDR2 FQGNSA. CDR3 in DNA: TGTGCCAGCAGCTTAAACGCGGGGTTGAACACTGAAGCTTTCTTT. It specifies CASSLNAGLNTEAFF.

V usage is TRBV6-1 and J usage is TRBJ1-6, with 7 nucleotides matching TRBD1. This CDR3 has 15 residues. Trimming took 1 base from V and 7 from J; bases not matched to a gene: 4. Germline V gives CDR1 MNHNS, CDR2 SASEGT. In nucleotides, the CDR3 is TGTGCCAGCAGTGAAGAAGGGGACAGCAATTCACCCCTCCACTTT. Protein product: CASSEEGDSNSPLHF.

This rearrangement joins TRBV7-9 to TRBJ1-1; 10 positions match TRBD1. The CDR3 runs 14 residues. V gave up 5 bases and J gave up 6 bases; unmatched junction bases: 6. The germline V gene has CDR1 SEHNR and CDR2 FQNEAQ (reference sequence). The DNA of the CDR3 is TGTGCCAGCAGCCCGGGACAGGGGAGGCCTGAAGCTTTCTTT. Protein product: CASSPGQGRPEAFF.